A selection of T cell receptor beta chains follows, all from one sample in a study of blood T cell repertoires in COVID-19. TCRdb's copy holds only in-frame clones and misses some; the assay was immunoSEQ multiplex PCR. The table includes approximately 52,000 clones, around nine tenths detected once. The sample taken for sequencing was peripheral blood. The receptors derive from a human donor with active COVID-19. The donor label of this sample is uncertain. Both conserved end residues are part of each CDR3. A D gene is named only where the DNA matches it firmly. Some rows mark clone size as missing; the rest say once, few, many or name a class of expanded clone.

d_call j_call clone_size v_call cdr3_aa cdr3_nt
. TRBJ1-4 . TRBV3-1/TRBV3-2 CASSQVGVGRKLFF TGTGCCAGCAGCCAAGTAGGGGTGGGCCGAAAACTGTTTTTT
. TRBJ1-6 . TRBV29-1 CSVGREVGGSLHF TGCAGCGTTGGGCGGGAGGTTGGGGGGTCCCTCCACTTT
. TRBJ2-7 . TRBV7-2 CASSRPPGDEQYF TGTGCCAGCAGCCGTCCTCCGGGGGACGAGCAGTACTTC
. TRBJ1-5 few TRBV27 CASSLIAGSNQPQHF TGTGCCAGCAGTTTAATAGCGGGGAGCAATCAGCCCCAGCATTTT
TRBD2 TRBJ2-7 . TRBV5-1 CASSLDKREGLQIREQYF TGCGCCAGCAGCTTGGACAAGCGGGAGGGCCTCCAGATCCGCGAGCAGTACTTC
. TRBJ2-7 . TRBV7-3 CASSLAGSYEQYF TGTGCCAGCAGCTTAGCGGGATCCTACGAGCAGTACTTC
TRBD1 TRBJ2-7 . TRBV5-1 CASSLDGTDFPYEQYF TGCGCCAGCAGCTTGGACGGGACAGATTTTCCCTACGAGCAGTACTTC
. TRBJ2-1 once TRBV19 CATNRRGGGTYNEQFF TGTGCCACCAACCGCCGGGGAGGGGGTACCTACAATGAGCAGTTCTTC
TRBD2 TRBJ2-2 . TRBV28 CASSLLRGGTGELFF TGTGCCAGCAGTTTATTGCGGGGGGGGACCGGGGAGCTGTTTTTT
TRBD1 TRBJ2-7 . TRBV27 CASSPPWDRAAGSPEQYF TGTGCCAGCAGTCCCCCGTGGGACAGGGCGGCGGGATCGCCCGAGCAGTACTTC
. TRBJ1-1 . TRBV6-5 CASSYGGADTEAFF TGTGCCAGCAGTTACGGAGGAGCGGACACTGAAGCTTTCTTT
TRBD2 TRBJ2-5 . TRBV7-9 CASSHSGGIQETQYF TGTGCCAGCAGCCACAGCGGGGGGATCCAAGAGACCCAGTACTTC
. TRBJ1-4 once TRBV5-1 CASSLEGRVNEKLFF TGCGCCAGCAGCTTGGAAGGCAGGGTCAATGAAAAACTGTTTTTT
. TRBJ2-5 . TRBV12-3/TRBV12-4 CASSGADDALYF TGTGCCAGCAGCGGAGCCGACGACGCGCTGTACTTC
TRBD2 TRBJ2-1 . TRBV11-3 CASSPRKGTSGGDEQFF TGTGCCAGCAGCCCACGAAAGGGGACTAGCGGTGGGGATGAGCAGTTCTTC
. TRBJ2-7 . TRBV3-1/TRBV3-2 CASSQAYEQYF TGTGCCAGCAGCCAAGCTTATGAGCAGTACTTC
. TRBJ2-5 . TRBV15 CATSRSRGGLGETQYF TGTGCCACCAGCCGGAGTAGGGGGGGCCTGGGGGAGACCCAGTACTTC
TRBD2 TRBJ2-5 . TRBV5-1 CASSVGGVGETQYF TGCGCCAGCAGTGTGGGGGGGGTCGGAGAGACCCAGTACTTC
. TRBJ1-4 . TRBV7-9 CASSFSGEKLFF TGTGCCAGCAGCTTTTCGGGTGAAAAACTGTTTTTT
. TRBJ2-7 . TRBV19 CASTRQFPSYEQYF TGTGCCAGTACCAGACAGTTCCCAAGCTACGAGCAGTACTTC
TRBD1 TRBJ2-2 . TRBV27 CASSRDRAPRGTGELFF TGTGCCAGCAGCCGGGACAGGGCCCCCCGAGGCACCGGGGAGCTGTTTTTT
. TRBJ2-7 . TRBV6-2/TRBV6-3 CASSTGRGHSYEQYF TGTGCCAGCAGTACGGGCAGGGGCCACTCCTACGAGCAGTACTTC
TRBD2 TRBJ2-1 . TRBV18 CATTAGGFSYNEQFF TGTGCCACTACAGCCGGGGGGTTCTCCTACAATGAGCAGTTCTTC
. TRBJ1-2 . TRBV6-5 CASSPQSGRTYGYTF TGTGCCAGCAGTCCTCAATCTGGGAGGACCTATGGCTACACCTTC
. TRBJ1-2 . TRBV5-4 CASSLELQAPNYGYTF TGTGCCAGCAGCTTGGAGTTGCAGGCTCCCAACTATGGCTACACCTTC
. TRBJ2-7 . TRBV4-1 CASSQGWGSHYEQYF TGCGCCAGCAGCCAAGGGTGGGGCAGTCACTACGAGCAGTACTTC
. TRBJ1-1 once TRBV7-2 CASSLEAGGGTEAFF TGTGCCAGCAGCTTAGAGGCGGGGGGAGGCACTGAAGCTTTCTTT
TRBD1 TRBJ1-1 . TRBV20-1 CSAGTGHRAFF TGCAGTGCTGGGACAGGACACCGGGCTTTCTTT
. TRBJ1-4 . TRBV6-6 CASASATTGEKLFF TGTGCCAGCGCCTCAGCTACAACGGGTGAAAAACTGTTTTTT
. TRBJ2-1 . TRBV29-1 CSVPGYNEQFF TGCAGCGTTCCAGGGTACAATGAGCAGTTCTTC
. TRBJ2-1 . TRBV11-3 CASSMSGLYNEQFF TGTGCCAGCAGTATGTCGGGACTCTACAATGAGCAGTTCTTC
TRBD2 TRBJ2-7 . TRBV5-5 CATSLDPGRTYEQYF TGTGCCACCTCCCTGGACCCCGGGAGGACCTACGAGCAGTACTTC
TRBD2 TRBJ2-6 . TRBV6-2/TRBV6-3 CASSWGLSTSGANVLTF TGTGCCAGCAGTTGGGGACTATCCACCTCTGGGGCCAACGTCCTGACTTTC
. TRBJ2-3 . TRBV27 CASSLSPGRPTDTQYF TGTGCCAGCAGTTTATCACCCGGGAGACCCACTGATACGCAGTATTTT
TRBD1 TRBJ2-5 once TRBV6-6 CASSYSDDRVGTQYF TGTGCCAGCAGTTACTCGGATGACAGGGTCGGGACCCAGTACTTC
TRBD1 TRBJ2-4 . TRBV15 CATSKGALAKNIQYF TGTGCCACCAGCAAGGGGGCCCTAGCCAAAAACATTCAGTACTTC
. TRBJ2-1 . TRBV7-7 CASSPHQGDNEQFF TGTGCTAGCAGCCCCCACCAGGGTGACAATGAGCAGTTCTTC
TRBD1 TRBJ2-7 . TRBV6-2/TRBV6-3 CASSYRGPYEQYF TGTGCCAGCAGTTACAGGGGGCCGTACGAGCAGTACTTC
. TRBJ2-1 . TRBV5-5 CASSVADLYRSYNEQFF TGTGCCAGCAGCGTAGCAGACCTTTATAGGTCCTACAATGAGCAGTTCTTC
. TRBJ2-1 medium-sized TRBV5-6 CASSLTSGYNEQFF TGTGCCAGCAGCTTAACTTCAGGGTACAATGAGCAGTTCTTC
. TRBJ1-2 . TRBV6-5 CASSPQGRANYGYTF TGTGCCAGCAGTCCGCAGGGGAGAGCTAACTATGGCTACACCTTC
. TRBJ1-1 . TRBV4-2 CASSRGGNTEAFF TGTGCCAGCAGCCGGGGGGGGAACACTGAAGCTTTCTTT
. TRBJ1-6 . TRBV5-1 CASSLDFPGSPLHF TGCGCCAGCAGCTTGGATTTCCCGGGTTCACCCCTCCACTTT
. TRBJ2-5 . TRBV9 CASSATGHQETQYF TGTGCCAGCAGCGCTACAGGGCACCAAGAGACCCAGTACTTC
. TRBJ2-2 . TRBV6-5 CASSPRTGRDGELFF TGTGCCAGCAGTCCCCGGACAGGGAGGGACGGGGAGCTGTTTTTT
TRBD2 TRBJ2-1 . TRBV19 CASSLSLGREDEFF TGTGCCAGTAGCCTCTCTTTAGGGCGGGAGGACGAGTTCTTC
. TRBJ2-6 . TRBV27 CASSLSGGRVSGANVLTF TGTGCCAGCAGTTTATCAGGGGGACGGGTCTCTGGGGCCAACGTCCTGACTTTC
TRBD1 TRBJ2-3 . TRBV7-9 CASSLADRGTDTQYF TGTGCCAGCAGCTTAGCAGACAGGGGCACAGATACGCAGTATTTT
. TRBJ1-5 . TRBV19 CASSLRWASNQPQHF TGTGCCAGTAGTCTCCGGTGGGCTAGCAATCAGCCCCAGCATTTT
. TRBJ1-5 . TRBV2 CASSENGGGQPQHF TGTGCCAGCAGTGAAAATGGGGGAGGTCAGCCCCAGCATTTT
TRBD1 TRBJ2-2 . TRBV27 CASSFMTGTDTGELFF TGTGCCAGCAGTTTCATGACAGGGACCGACACCGGGGAGCTGTTTTTT
TRBD1 TRBJ2-3 . TRBV5-5 CASRSTGAGTDTQYF TGTGCCAGCAGGTCGACAGGGGCGGGCACAGATACGCAGTATTTT
. TRBJ1-4 . TRBV6-5 CASGFMTTELFF TGTGCCAGCGGTTTTATGACAACAGAACTGTTTTTT
. TRBJ1-1 . TRBV5-1 CASSLPREKNTEAFF TGCGCCAGCAGCCTACCCCGGGAGAAGAACACTGAAGCTTTCTTT
TRBD2 TRBJ2-1 . TRBV5-1 CASSLTASGLGNEQFF TGCGCCAGCAGCTTGACGGCTAGCGGGCTTGGCAATGAGCAGTTCTTC
. TRBJ1-2 . TRBV12-3/TRBV12-4 CASSSSPPGYTF TGTGCCAGCAGTTCATCCCCCCCAGGCTACACCTTC
. TRBJ1-5 . TRBV2 CASSDRPGQPQHF TGTGCCAGCAGTGATCGCCCCGGGCAGCCCCAGCATTTT